These T cell receptor beta chains were read from a single sample in a study of shared clonotypes between healthy human individuals. Clones were read by immunoSEQ multiplex PCR, and TCRdb kept only the in-frame ones, dropping some. The profile shows some 1.4 million clones, 95% to 97% of them singletons. Sequenced material: naive CD4+ T cells sorted from blood. These receptor sequences come from a man aged 25-45 years in good health. CDR3s include the opening cysteine and the closing phenylalanine or tryptophan. D genes are given only for firm matches. Not every row has a clone size; where given, it reads once, few, many or a size class.

CDR3 protein | CDR3 DNA | J gene | V gene | D gene | clone size
CASSRRTGGSGANVLTF | TGTGCCAGCAGCAGACGGACAGGGGGCTCTGGGGCCAACGTCCTGACTTTC | TRBJ2-6 | TRBV5-8 | TRBD1 | -
CSVDSGANVLTF | TGCAGCGTAGACTCTGGGGCCAACGTCCTGACTTTC | TRBJ2-6 | TRBV29-1 | - | -
CASSIGQGGSYEQYF | TGTGCCAGTAGTATTGGACAGGGTGGCTCCTACGAGCAGTACTTC | TRBJ2-7 | TRBV19 | TRBD1 | once
CASSGTLGGLARQVTYNEQFF | TGTGCCAGCAGCGGAACCCTGGGGGGACTAGCGAGACAAGTTACCTACAATGAGCAGTTCTTC | TRBJ2-1 | TRBV9 | TRBD2 | once
CASSVDGHRLYNEQFF | TGTGCCAGCAGCGTAGACGGACACCGACTTTACAATGAGCAGTTCTTC | TRBJ2-1 | TRBV9 | - | -
CAISESEVPGTEAFF | TGTGCCATCAGTGAGTCAGAGGTTCCGGGGACTGAAGCTTTCTTT | TRBJ1-1 | TRBV10-3 | - | -
CASSYLGQGNEKLFF | TGTGCCAGCAGTTATCTAGGGCAGGGCAATGAAAAACTGTTTTTT | TRBJ1-4 | TRBV6-9 | - | -
CASSGTGGGPGEQYF | TGTGCCAGCAGCGGCACGGGGGGAGGGCCAGGCGAGCAGTACTTC | TRBJ2-7 | TRBV9 | TRBD2 | -
CASSFLPSEQYF | TGCGCCAGCAGCTTCCTTCCGTCTGAGCAGTACTTC | TRBJ2-7 | TRBV5-1 | - | -
CASSSGLAGGYNEQFF | TGCGCCAGCAGCTCGGGACTAGCGGGAGGCTACAATGAGCAGTTCTTC | TRBJ2-1 | TRBV5-1 | TRBD2 | once
CASSPPSLGYETQYF | TGTGCCAGCTCACCACCCTCGTTGGGCTACGAGACCCAGTACTTC | TRBJ2-5 | TRBV18 | - | once
CASRTSATTGELFF | TGTGCCAGCAGGACTAGCGCTACGACCGGGGAGCTGTTTTTT | TRBJ2-2 | TRBV5-4 | TRBD2 | -
CSVDPGGNQPQHF | TGCAGCGTTGACCCAGGGGGCAATCAGCCCCAGCATTTT | TRBJ1-5 | TRBV29-1 | - | -
CASSLATNGPGGYTF | TGTGCCAGCAGCTTAGCGACGAATGGACCCGGGGGCTACACCTTC | TRBJ1-2 | TRBV7-8 | - | -
CASSLRDRAVEAFF | TGTGCCAGCAGCTTGCGGGACAGGGCGGTTGAAGCTTTCTTT | TRBJ1-1 | TRBV5-4 | TRBD1 | few
CASSLGERGPEKLFF | TGCGCCAGCAGCTTGGGGGAACGAGGTCCTGAAAAACTGTTTTTT | TRBJ1-4 | TRBV5-1 | - | -
CASSLQGARNTIYF | TGCGCCAGCAGCTTACAGGGGGCCCGAAACACCATATATTTT | TRBJ1-3 | TRBV5-1 | TRBD1 | -
CASSVEGGGQPQHF | TGTGCCAGCAGCGTAGAAGGGGGTGGGCAGCCCCAGCATTTT | TRBJ1-5 | TRBV9 | - | -
CASSTGPGVREKLFF | TGTGCCAGCAGCACTGGGCCAGGAGTTCGTGAAAAACTGTTTTTT | TRBJ1-4 | TRBV7-2 | - | -
CASSLVSPAPGELFF | TGTGCCAGCAGCTTAGTTTCGCCAGCTCCCGGGGAGCTGTTTTTT | TRBJ2-2 | TRBV7-2 | - | -
CASSLDVVAEQYF | TGTGCCAGCAGCTTAGATGTTGTGGCCGAGCAGTACTTT | TRBJ2-7 | TRBV11-2 | - | -
CASRPGGQGARGYTF | TGTGCCAGCAGACCAGGGGGACAGGGGGCACGCGGCTACACCTTC | TRBJ1-2 | TRBV28 | TRBD1 | once
CASSMRDRYNEQFF | TGTGCCAGCAGTATGAGGGATCGGTACAATGAGCAGTTCTTC | TRBJ2-1 | TRBV6-1 | - | -
CASSVSRTSGRGELFF | TGTGCCAGCAGCGTATCCCGGACTAGCGGGAGGGGGGAGCTGTTTTTT | TRBJ2-2 | TRBV7-8 | TRBD2 | -
CASSSGRGGNYGYTF | TGTGCCAGCAGTTCAGGACGAGGGGGAAACTATGGCTACACCTTC | TRBJ1-2 | TRBV6-5 | - | once